Below are 30 T cell receptor beta chains sequenced from a single sample in a study of blood T cell repertoires in COVID-19. TCRdb's table, derived via immunoSEQ multiplex PCR, lists solely in-frame clones and lacks some. The data contain 230,000 or so clones, 80% to 90% of them singletons. The sequenced material came from peripheral blood. The receptors here all came from a man aged 35-49 years who had recovered from COVID-19.

J is TRBJ1-5 and V is TRBV3-1 (or the pseudogene TRBV3-2), with 8 bases fitting TRBD1. This CDR3 contains 16 residues. Trimming removed 3 bases from V and 7 bases from J; junction bases left unmatched: 11. Germline loops: CDR1 LGHDT, CDR2 YNNKEL (reference sequence). CDR3 DNA sequence: TGTGCCAGCAGCCATGATATGGACAGGGAGGAACAGCCCCAGCATTTT. Amino acids: CASSHDMDREEQPQHF.

The chain links TRBV15 to TRBJ2-1; 7 nucleotides line up with TRBD1. Germline V gene sequence: CDR1 LNHNV, CDR2 YYDKDF (reference sequence). CDR3 length: 15 amino acids. Trimming removed 0 bases from V and 5 bases from J; junction bases left unmatched: 4. For the CDR3, the DNA is TGTGCCACCAGCAGAGATCCCGGGACAGACAATGAGCAGTTCTTC. It translates to CATSRDPGTDNEQFF. Together with reference TRBV15 and TRBJ2-1, the CDR3 gives the full variable domain: DAMVIQNPRYQVTQFGKPVTLSCSQTLNHNVMYWYQQKSSQAPKLLFHYYDKDFNNEADTPDNFQSRRPNTSFCFLDIRSPGLGDTAMYLCATSRDPGTDNEQFFGPGTRLTVL.

The rearrangement uses TRBV5-1 and TRBJ2-3; 12 nucleotides agree with TRBD2. Germline CDR1 is SGHRS and CDR2 is YFSETQ. This CDR3 is built from 15 residues. After removal of 1 base from V and 6 bases from J, the junction contained 3 bases not matched to a gene. CDR3 in amino acids: CASSLNLAGGDTQYF. As DNA, the CDR3 is TGCGCCAGCAGCTTGAACCTAGCGGGGGGGGATACGCAGTATTTT.

This clone was counted between two and nine times. The rearrangement links TRBV4-3 to TRBJ1-4, with 9 bases fitting TRBD1. Germline CDR1 is LGHNA and CDR2 is YSLEER. Trimming at V came to 3 bases and at J to 0 bases, leaving 5 bases not matched to a gene. The CDR3 has 17 residues. This chain's CDR3 is CASSQGQGVATNEKLFF. The CDR3 DNA reads as TGCGCCAGCAGCCAGGGACAGGGCGTCGCAACTAATGAAAAACTGTTTTTT.

The V and J genes are TRBV5-4 and TRBJ2-2, with a weak D call TRBD1 (6 bases). V gave up 0 bases and J gave up 7 bases, with 13 bases separating them. Germline lookup yields CDR1 SGHNT and CDR2 YYREEE (reference sequence). This CDR3 has 15 amino acids. The CDR3 loop reads CASSLAGVSSGELFF. In nucleotides, the CDR3 is TGTGCCAGCAGCTTGGCAGGGGTTTCAAGCGGGGAGCTGTTTTTT.

The chain employs TRBV2 and TRBJ2-3; D perhaps matches TRBD2 (5 bases). CDR1 is SNHLY and CDR2 is FYNNEI in the germline V gene. V was clipped by 8 bases and J by 1 base, with 16 bases between them. The length of the CDR3 is 15 residues. The CDR3 reads CASSELAGGTDTQYF. The CDR3 region has the DNA TGTGCCAGCTCCGAGCTAGCCGGCGGCACAGATACGCAGTATTTT. Combining the CDR3 with reference TRBV2 and TRBJ2-3 gives the whole variable domain EPEVTQTPSHQVTQMGQEVILRCVPISNHLYFYWYRQILGQKVEFLVSFYNNEISEKSEIFDDQFSVERPDGSNFTLKIRSTKLEDSAMYFCASSELAGGTDTQYFGPGTRLTVL.

The V and J genes are TRBV15 and TRBJ1-5, with 8 bases identical to TRBD1. After removal of 8 bases from V and 11 bases from J, the junction contained 14 bases not matched to a gene. Per the germline V gene, CDR1 is LNHNV and CDR2 is YYDKDF (reference sequence). CDR3 length equals 14 residues. Here the CDR3 reads CATRSGTGRSAQHF. The DNA for the CDR3 is TGTGCCACCCGCTCCGGGACAGGCCGCTCAGCCCAGCATTTT.

Details on this clone: The same CDR3 is also encoded by other DNA sequences in this sample. V usage is TRBV11-2 and J usage is TRBJ2-2; weak D call: TRBD1 (5 bases). CDR3 size: 15 residues. Germline assignment: CDR1 SGHAT and CDR2 FQNNGV. V shed 0 bases and J shed 5 bases, with 10 bases lying between them. The CDR3, as DNA: TGTGCCAGCAGCTTAGATGGGGCCGGGACCGGGGAGCTGTTTTTT. Encoded protein: CASSLDGAGTGELFF.

The chain has TRBV6-6 and TRBJ1-2; 8 bases are a match to TRBD1. The CDR3 length is 13 residues. Germline loops: CDR1 MNHNY, CDR2 SVGAGI (reference sequence). J was trimmed by 7 bases and V by 5 bases; bases with no gene match: 6. The CDR3 region has the DNA TGTGCCAGCAGTGCGACAGGGGCGGGTGGCTACACCTTC. Encoded protein: CASSATGAGGYTF.

This chain connects TRBV5-1 to TRBJ2-3, with unresolved D. Germline V lookup: CDR1 SGHRS, CDR2 YFSETQ. The germline V and J ends were trimmed by 0 bases and 2 bases, with 10 bases remaining between them. The CDR3 sequence is 15 residues long. The CDR3 DNA reads TGCGCCAGCAGCTTGGCCTACAGATCCACAGATACGCAGTATTTT. It codes for CASSLAYRSTDTQYF.

CDR3 coding DNA: TGCGCCAGCAGCCAATTAGCGGTTTCCTACGAGCAGTACTTC. Protein product: CASSQLAVSYEQYF. The V call is TRBV4-1, the J call TRBJ2-7, with D maybe TRBD2 (6 bases). The germline gives CDR1 MGHRA, CDR2 YSYEKL. Trimming took 2 bases from V and 1 from J, leaving 9 bases between them. There are 14 residues in the CDR3.

The CDR3 nucleotides are TGTGCCAGCAGCTTGGGGCCGGGACATTCCTACGAGCAGTACTTC. This codes for CASSLGPGHSYEQYF. The chain couples TRBV5-4 to TRBJ2-7; possibly TRBD1 for D (6 bases). Between the trimmed V and J ends, which lost 0 bases and 1 base, there was a span of 11 bases. This CDR3 region has 15 residues. Looked up from germline, CDR1 is SGHNT and CDR2 is YYREEE (reference sequence).

The chain is built from TRBV4-3 and TRBJ1-1; a possible D gene is TRBD1 (5 bases). Germline-derived CDR1 and CDR2 are LGHNA and YSLEER. The CDR3 extends over 13 amino acids. V lost 0 bases and J 6 bases, leaving 8 bases between the germline ends. CDR3 nucleotides: TGCGCCAGCAGCCAAGATTGGGGGGCTGAAGCTTTCTTT. Translation gives CASSQDWGAEAFF.

This clone showed up just a few times. This chain uses TRBV24-1 with TRBJ2-2; D is uncertain. The CDR3 extends over 15 amino acids. Trimming removed 4 bases from V and 1 base from J, with 9 bases in between. Germline CDR1 KGHDR, CDR2 SFDVKD. CDR3 protein: CATSDPGGNTGELFF. The CDR3 region has the DNA TGTGCCACCAGTGACCCCGGTGGGAACACCGGGGAGCTGTTTTTT.

CDR3 in amino acids: CASSPPGTGLGANYGYTF. The CDR3 DNA is TGTGCCAGCTCACCACCCGGAACAGGGTTGGGGGCTAACTATGGCTACACCTTC. The chain couples TRBV18 to TRBJ1-2, with D possibly being TRBD1 (6 bases). Germline CDR1 reads KGHSH; CDR2 reads LQKENI. V shed 0 bases and J shed 0 bases, with 17 bases lying between them. The CDR3 is 18 residues long.

The chain is built from TRBV20-1 and TRBJ2-5; D perhaps matches TRBD1 (5 bases). Germline-derived CDR1 and CDR2 are DFQATT and SNEGSKA (reference sequence). V lost 3 bases to trimming and J lost 5 bases, with 22 bases between them. There are 16 residues in the CDR3. CDR3 bases: TGCAGTGCTAGTTTGGTAGGGGCGGTTTTGTGGGAGACCCAGTACTTC. This translates into CSASLVGAVLWETQYF.

The J gene is TRBJ2-1, the V gene TRBV5-1, with TRBD2 matching 11 bases. This CDR3 contains 14 residues. Trimming cost V 7 bases and J 10 bases; bases outside gene matches: 10. Germline CDR1 is SGHRS and CDR2 is YFSETQ. CDR3 sequence: CASRLLAGVNEQFF. The CDR3 region has the DNA TGCGCCAGCCGCCTACTAGCGGGAGTAAACGAGCAGTTCTTC.

V gene TRBV2 combines with J gene TRBJ2-3; perhaps TRBD2 as D (6 bases). Trimming shortened V by 3 bases and J by 0 bases, and 10 bases separated the two germline ends. The germline CDR1 and CDR2 sequences are SNHLY and FYNNEI. This CDR3 contains 15 residues. The CDR3 DNA sequence: TGTGCCAGCAGTGAGCGGGGACCAAGCACAGATACGCAGTATTTT. It translates to CASSERGPSTDTQYF.

The V call is TRBV5-1, the J call TRBJ1-1; possibly TRBD1 for D (6 bases). V was cut by 2 bases and J by 1 base, with 12 bases left in between. The CDR3 extends over 15 amino acids. Germline lookup yields CDR1 SGHRS and CDR2 YFSETQ. DNA of the CDR3: TGCGCCAGCAGCTTCTCCGGGACAAAGAACACTGAAGCTTTCTTT. It specifies CASSFSGTKNTEAFF.

The chain combines TRBV6-4 with TRBJ2-5, with 10 bases fitting TRBD2. The CDR3 consists of 15 residues. The trim removed 8 bases at V and 5 bases at J, leaving 11 bases unmatched. Looked up from germline, CDR1 is MRHNA and CDR2 is SNTAGT. The CDR3 reads CASAVIAGGVETQYF. In nucleotides, the CDR3 is TGTGCCAGCGCCGTTATAGCGGGGGGCGTTGAGACCCAGTACTTC.

This sequence joins TRBV28 and TRBJ1-2; a weak D match, TRBD1 (6 bases). V was trimmed by 7 bases and J by 8 bases, leaving 20 bases between them. The CDR3 is 14 amino acids. The germline gives CDR1 MDHEN, CDR2 SYDVKM. As DNA, the CDR3 is TGTGCCAGCATCGAGGCAGGGGAGGGTGGAGGCTACACCTTC. This translates into CASIEAGEGGGYTF.

The CDR3 protein is CASGDRDSGNTIYF. CDR3 nucleotides: TGTGCCAGTGGTGACAGGGACTCTGGAAACACCATATATTTT. This chain joins TRBV19 and TRBJ1-3; TRBD1 agrees at 7 bases. The CDR3 is made up of 14 amino acids. The germline CDR1 and CDR2 sequences are LNHDA and SQIVND (reference sequence). V was clipped by 8 bases and J by 0 bases; unmatched bases: 4.

The V call is TRBV5-6, the J call TRBJ1-3, with a tentative D call TRBD1 (5 bases). Deletions cut 6 bases from V and 0 bases from J, with 19 bases between. Germline CDR1 SGHDT, CDR2 YYEEEE. This CDR3 contains 17 residues. The CDR3 loop reads CASIVARGALSGNTIYF. DNA for the CDR3: TGTGCCAGCATCGTAGCCCGTGGGGCCCTCTCTGGAAACACCATATATTTT.

This chain joins TRBV7-8 and TRBJ1-2; unclear D gene. Trimming left V 5 bases short and J 2 bases short, with 6 bases between. Germline V gene sequence: CDR1 SGHVS, CDR2 FQNEAQ. The CDR3 sequence is 12 residues long. The DNA of the CDR3 is TGTGCCAGCAGCCCGAGGAACTATGGCTACACCTTC. It codes for CASSPRNYGYTF.

The chain carries TRBV4-3 and TRBJ1-4; 10 nucleotides match TRBD1. Germline V gene data show CDR1 as LGHNA and CDR2 as YSLEER. The V gene end was trimmed by 0 bases and the J gene end by 8 bases; junction bases not matched to a gene: 15. The CDR3 sequence is 19 residues long. The CDR3 sequence is CASSQERDRQGAQEEKLFF. CDR3 in DNA: TGCGCCAGCAGCCAAGAAAGGGATAGACAGGGGGCTCAAGAAGAAAAACTGTTTTTT.

The chain employs TRBV4-1 and TRBJ2-7; the match to TRBD1 covers 8 bases. CDR1 is MGHRA, CDR2 YSYEKL, per germline. The CDR3 runs 14 residues. V lost 5 bases, J lost 0 bases, and 3 bases stayed unmatched. The CDR3 here is CASSVGTGSYEQYF. CDR3 in DNA: TGCGCCAGCAGCGTCGGGACAGGCTCCTACGAGCAGTACTTC.

The rearrangement joins TRBV6-2 or TRBV6-3 to TRBJ2-3; TRBD2 is a possible D gene (5 bases). Deletions cut 6 bases from V and 2 bases from J, with 12 bases between. In germline, CDR1 is MNHEY, CDR2 SVGEGT. This CDR3 has 14 amino acids. The CDR3 sequence: CASSPGLPTDTQYF. The CDR3 nucleotides are TGTGCCAGCAGCCCCGGACTCCCCACAGATACGCAGTATTTT.

The rearrangement links TRBV3-1 (or the pseudogene TRBV3-2) to TRBJ2-7; 7 nucleotides match TRBD2. Germline loops: CDR1 LGHDT, CDR2 YNNKEL (reference sequence). Trimming at V came to 3 bases and at J to 4 bases, leaving 18 bases not matched to a gene. CDR3 length: 18 residues. The CDR3, as DNA: TGTGCCAGCAGCCATGGGAAGGCCAGCGGGGAGGGCGTATACGAGCAGTACTTC. It is translated as CASSHGKASGEGVYEQYF.

This chain links TRBV19 with TRBJ2-3; the D gene is possibly TRBD2 (5 bases). The CDR3 has 15 amino acids. Germline V gene sequence: CDR1 LNHDA, CDR2 SQIVND (reference sequence). Trimming shortened V by 3 bases and J by 0 bases, and 10 bases separated the two germline ends. The CDR3 DNA reads as TGTGCCAGTAGTATGAGGGTCGCTAGCACAGATACGCAGTATTTT. Translation: CASSMRVASTDTQYF.

This clone was detected a few times. The chain carries TRBV6-6 and TRBJ1-2; D may be TRBD1 (6 bases). This CDR3 has 17 residues. Trimming cost V 5 bases and J 8 bases, with 27 bases left between them. Germline CDR1 MNHNY, CDR2 SVGAGI (reference sequence). CDR3 loop: CASSHTRNQRGNEGYTF. The CDR3 region has the DNA TGTGCCAGCAGTCACACCAGAAACCAAAGGGGGAATGAGGGCTACACCTTC.